This entry is about one T cell receptor beta chain. What it recognizes is unknown. The sample comes from a study of CD8+ T cells in alopecia areata. RNA was isolated and reverse transcribed to cDNA, the sequencing template. Repertoires were generated with immunoSEQ multiplex PCR, while TCRdb's copy carries only in-frame clones and drops some. The profile shows fewer than 110,000 clones, 84% of them singletons. In germline, CDR1 is LNHDA, CDR2 SQIVND (reference sequence). The V gene end was trimmed by 4 bases and the J gene end by 5 bases; junction bases not matched to a gene: 10. This CDR3 spans 16 amino acids. The study's findings and limits: Many expanded lesional clones stayed in scalp and blood while on tofacitinib. Sequencing of scalp tissue also captures the resident alphabeta T cells of normal skin. The treated group had a single nonresponder, limiting CD8+ expansion-response conclusions.

Treatment of the sample: oral pan-JAK inhibitor, 5-10 mg twice daily. Alopecia areata patients gave lesional scalp punch biopsies and peripheral blood samples. This clonotype originated in a human donor with alopecia areata. Sequenced material: CD8+ T cells sorted from blood, taken at week 24, from a patient treated with tofacitinib. This chain links TRBV19 with TRBJ2-2, with TRBD2 matching 7 bases. DNA for the CDR3: TGTGCCAGTAGTACTGAAGGACTAGACGATACCGGGGAGCTGTTTTTT. It translates to CASSTEGLDDTGELFF.